The sample holds one count of the clone carrying this TCR beta chain. This CDR3 comprises 13 residues. Germline CDR1 is GTSNPN and CDR2 is SVGIG (reference sequence). V gave up 2 bases and J gave up 5 bases, with 9 bases separating them. This entry is derived from a study of blood T cell repertoires in COVID-19. Across the whole study: The United States, Italy and Spain were the sources of the acute and convalescent COVID-19 samples. The analysed material was cDNA or gDNA that came from T cells, B-cell-depleted T cells, or PBMCs.

The assay was immunoSEQ multiplex PCR, and TCRdb's table has in-frame clones only and misses some. The table has approximately 100,000 clones, approximately 92% seen once. The J gene is TRBJ1-4, the V gene TRBV30, with TRBD1 as a possible D gene (5 bases). This clonotype was obtained from a man aged 65 to 85 with acute or convalescent COVID-19. Sample: peripheral blood. The CDR3 sequence: CAWSRQGNEKLFF. The CDR3, as DNA: TGTGCCTGGAGTCGGCAGGGAAATGAAAAACTGTTTTTT.